Presented here are 9 T cell receptor beta chains from one specimen sequenced in a study of blood T cell repertoires in COVID-19. TCRdb's table, derived via immunoSEQ multiplex PCR, lists solely in-frame clones and lacks some. The repertoire holds 95,000 to 150,000 clones, 90% seen once, with 3.5% to 4% in the top ten. Sample: peripheral blood. Receptor source: a woman in her sixties with COVID-19, enrolled during active disease.

This clone has only one observation. The rearrangement links TRBV9 to TRBJ2-3, with D unresolved. CDR3 length: 14 residues. CDR1 and CDR2 (germline): SGDLS, YYNGEE. V lost 0 bases and J 2 bases, leaving 7 bases between the germline ends. The CDR3 DNA follows: TGTGCCAGCAGCGTAGTTACTTCCACAGATACGCAGTATTTT. As protein: CASSVVTSTDTQYF.

The chain couples TRBV7-9 to TRBJ2-7; the D gene is possibly TRBD2 (5 bases). The CDR3 is 14 residues long. Germline-derived CDR1 and CDR2 are SEHNR and FQNEAQ (reference sequence). V dropped 2 bases and J dropped 4 bases, with 12 bases sitting between them. The CDR3 sequence is CASSLSGRIYEQYF. CDR3 coding DNA: TGTGCCAGCAGCTTATCGGGGAGAATTTACGAGCAGTACTTC.

The chain uses TRBV11-1 and TRBJ1-1; weak D call: TRBD1 (5 bases). Germline V gene data show CDR1 as SGHAT and CDR2 as FQDESV (reference sequence). This CDR3 region has 14 residues. Deletions cut 5 bases from V and 4 bases from J, with 14 bases between. The CDR3 region is CASSTSGIGTEAFF. The CDR3 DNA sequence: TGTGCCAGCAGCACCTCAGGGATCGGCACTGAAGCTTTCTTT. The whole variable domain, remainder taken from reference TRBV11-1 and TRBJ1-1, is EAEVAQSPRYKITEKSQAVAFWCDPISGHATLYWYRQILGQGPELLVQFQDESVVDDSQLPKDRFSAERLKGVDSTLKIQPAELGDSAMYLCASSTSGIGTEAFFGQGTRLTVV.

The gene calls are TRBV2 and TRBJ1-2; possibly TRBD1 for D (6 bases). V was clipped by 7 bases and J by 4 bases, with 13 bases between them. This CDR3 comprises 13 residues. Germline-derived CDR1 and CDR2 are SNHLY and FYNNEI. The CDR3 DNA sequence: TGTGCCAGCACCTCTACAGGGACCTATGGCTACACCTTC. Amino acids: CASTSTGTYGYTF.

The chain couples TRBV19 to TRBJ2-7, with TRBD1 matching 8 bases. CDR1 LNHDA and CDR2 SQIVND come from the germline V gene (reference sequence). Trimming removed 3 bases from V and 3 bases from J; junction bases left unmatched: 10. The CDR3 contains 16 residues. The CDR3 DNA is TGTGCCAGTAGTATCTCCTCAGGGGGCGCCGGCTACGAGCAGTACTTC. It encodes CASSISSGGAGYEQYF.

This clone was counted between two and nine times. The chain uses TRBV13 and TRBJ2-2; 8 nucleotides align to TRBD2. The CDR3 runs 16 residues. Per the germline V gene, CDR1 is PRHDT and CDR2 is FYEKMQ (reference sequence). V trimming: 6 bases; J trimming: 2 bases; junction bases outside the gene matches: 8. The CDR3 here is CASSLPGLVNTGELFF. CDR3 DNA: TGTGCCAGCAGTTTACCGGGACTAGTCAACACCGGGGAGCTGTTTTTT.

V is TRBV2 and J is TRBJ2-2; TRBD2 matches at 7 bases. The germline CDR1 and CDR2 sequences are SNHLY and FYNNEI. The CDR3 has 15 amino acids. V gave up 7 bases and J gave up 7 bases; unmatched junction bases: 12. For the CDR3, the DNA is TGTGCCAGCAATATGGGAGGGGTCGGGGTCGGGGAGCTGTTTTTT. Translation gives CASNMGGVGVGELFF. Full variable domain (remainder filled in from reference TRBV2 and TRBJ2-2): EPEVTQTPSHQVTQMGQEVILRCVPISNHLYFYWYRQILGQKVEFLVSFYNNEISEKSEIFDDQFSVERPDGSNFTLKIRSTKLEDSAMYFCASNMGGVGVGELFFGEGSRLTVL.

For the CDR3, the DNA is TGTGCCAGCACTCGCCTCGGGGTTGGGACTGAAGCTTTCTTT. This sequence encodes CASTRLGVGTEAFF. This rearrangement joins TRBV27 to TRBJ1-1; D is ambiguous. Germline loops: CDR1 MNHEY, CDR2 SMNVEV (reference sequence). Trimming pared 7 bases from V and 5 bases from J, leaving 17 bases between. The CDR3 extends over 14 amino acids.

This clone was seen just once. The genes are TRBV18 and TRBJ2-5, with TRBD2 matching over 10 bases. With V trimmed by 4 bases and J by 4 bases, 9 bases remained unmatched. Per germline, CDR1 KGHSH and CDR2 LQKENI. This CDR3 comprises 16 residues. The CDR3 reads CASSQRSGGAAETQYF. The DNA of the CDR3 is TGTGCCAGCTCACAGAGGAGCGGGGGGGCCGCAGAGACCCAGTACTTC.